The source of this T cell receptor (beta chain) is a study of control samples from healthy donors and cancer patients. Profiled with immunoSEQ multiplex PCR; TCRdb holds only in-frame clones, not every one. The table includes 350,000 to 450,000 clones, 75% to 95% detected once. This clonotype was sampled from a man in his forties with head and neck cancer. Sequenced: PBMCs.

CDR3 residues: CASSPLRGYGYTF. The CDR3 DNA reads TGTGCCAGCAGCCCTCTACGGGGCTATGGCTACACCTTC. This chain links TRBV28 with TRBJ1-2; no clear D gene. CDR3 length: 13 residues. Germline CDR1 is MDHEN and CDR2 is SYDVKM. Trimming left V 6 bases short and J 4 bases short, with 12 bases between.